Each of the 4 T cell receptor beta chains below was sequenced from the same sample in a study of T cells in Graves' hyperthyroidism and ophthalmopathy. Using RNA transcripts as the source, TCR beta CDR3 regions were amplified. RT-PCR in the first round (using the HTBI primer set) targeted the TCR CDR3. TCRdb re-called the multiplex PCR reads through MiXCR, storing one row per CDR3 protein. The data hold some 560,000 distinct CDR3 sequences, with around 15% observed a single time. Sequences were obtained from blood. These receptors all come from a middle-aged woman with Graves' hyperthyroidism.

The chain joins TRBV6-1 to TRBJ2-1; TRBD2 aligns across 10 bases. The length of the CDR3 is 14 residues. Germline assignment: CDR1 MNHNS and CDR2 SASEGT. Trimming at V came to 7 bases and at J to 7 bases, leaving 7 bases not matched to a gene. The CDR3 region is CASNPISGRNEQFF. Written as DNA, the CDR3 is TGTGCCAGCAATCCCATTAGCGGGAGGAATGAGCAGTTCTTC.

In its sample, this clonotype was seen many times. J is TRBJ1-1 and V is TRBV6-1, with 9 bases fitting TRBD1. CDR1 MNHNS and CDR2 SASEGT come from the germline V gene. This CDR3 region has 13 residues. Losses at the gene ends were 5 bases for V and 8 bases for J; bases not matched to a gene: 6. The chain's CDR3 is CASSYLGTGEAFF. In DNA form, the CDR3 reads TGTGCCAGCAGTTACCTAGGGACAGGGGAAGCTTTCTTT.

This clonotype was seen only a few times. The CDR3 is CASRGPGSVGSYNSPLHF. As DNA, the CDR3 is TGTGCCAGCAGGGGTCCAGGGAGTGTGGGCTCCTATAATTCACCCCTCCACTTT. V and J are TRBV6-1 and TRBJ1-6, with D perhaps TRBD1 (5 bases). Deletions cut 6 bases from V and 0 bases from J, with 18 bases between. The CDR3 has 18 amino acids. Germline loops: CDR1 MNHNS, CDR2 SASEGT.

The chain combines TRBV5-1 with TRBJ2-7; TRBD2 aligns across 9 bases. Trimming removed 1 base from V and 5 bases from J; junction bases left unmatched: 10. CDR1 SGHRS and CDR2 YFSETQ come from the germline V gene. CDR3 length: 16 amino acids. In DNA form, the CDR3 reads TGCGCCAGCAGCTTGAGGTCCGCGGGAGGGCCTAACGAGCAGTACTTC. Encoded protein: CASSLRSAGGPNEQYF.